This T cell receptor (beta chain) was sequenced for a study of blood T cells in healthy people across ages. This clonotype has just a few counts. Its specificity is unknown. Study observations and caveats: Estimates of total diversity, which came from one million sequenced T cells, were considered to be underestimates. Any conclusive comparison of naive versus antigen-experienced cells was prevented by using unsorted PBMCs.

For the second PCR, which ran for about 6 to 12 cycles, a sample-barcoded 5' primer and a J-beta primer mix were used. Each cDNA molecule was tagged by a template-switch adaptor that had 12 random nucleotides. TCRdb re-analysed the 5' RACE reads in MiXCR, keeping a single row per CDR3 protein. The sample contains about 1.6 million distinct CDR3 sequences, about 31% of which appear only once. The donors, all healthy, were Caucasians living in Russia, aged about 6 to 95. This CDR3 contains 16 residues. V was pared by 5 bases and J by 5 bases, with 11 bases of the junction left unmatched. CDR1 is SEHNR and CDR2 is FQNEAQ in the germline V gene (reference sequence).

The receptor comes from a woman aged 25 to 45 in good health. The V and J genes are TRBV7-9 and TRBJ2-1; TRBD2 aligns across 8 bases. The sample taken for sequencing was blood. The CDR3, as DNA: TGTGCCAGCAGCCTTATAGCGGGGAGATCTGACAATGAGCAGTTCTTC. Protein: CASSLIAGRSDNEQFF.